This TCR beta chain comes out of a study of T cell responses to AZD1222 COVID-19 vaccine. From germline, CDR1 is SEHNR and CDR2 FQNEAQ (reference sequence). V lost 3 bases, J lost 6 bases, and 12 bases lay in between. The CDR3 loop spans 13 amino acids. About this clone itself: The antigen remains undetermined.

Study-wide results and caveats: Researchers report vaccine-associated CD4 TCRs spanning spike, with dominance at 160-218 and 743-854. Nearly half of spike-specific TCRs reportedly target unmutated variant regions.

The table came from immunoSEQ multiplex PCR; TCRdb's copy has only in-frame clones and leaves some out. The data hold roughly 130,000 clones, with around 90% observed a single time. This TCR came from an adult who received the AZD1222 COVID-19 vaccine. This sequence joins TRBV7-9 and TRBJ2-7; tentative D call: TRBD1 (5 bases). This sample comprised peripheral blood, obtained 28 days after the second AZD1222 dose. The CDR3 region has the DNA TGTGCCAGCAGCTTTTCAGGGCCTCTCGAGCAGTACTTC. Translation gives CASSFSGPLEQYF.